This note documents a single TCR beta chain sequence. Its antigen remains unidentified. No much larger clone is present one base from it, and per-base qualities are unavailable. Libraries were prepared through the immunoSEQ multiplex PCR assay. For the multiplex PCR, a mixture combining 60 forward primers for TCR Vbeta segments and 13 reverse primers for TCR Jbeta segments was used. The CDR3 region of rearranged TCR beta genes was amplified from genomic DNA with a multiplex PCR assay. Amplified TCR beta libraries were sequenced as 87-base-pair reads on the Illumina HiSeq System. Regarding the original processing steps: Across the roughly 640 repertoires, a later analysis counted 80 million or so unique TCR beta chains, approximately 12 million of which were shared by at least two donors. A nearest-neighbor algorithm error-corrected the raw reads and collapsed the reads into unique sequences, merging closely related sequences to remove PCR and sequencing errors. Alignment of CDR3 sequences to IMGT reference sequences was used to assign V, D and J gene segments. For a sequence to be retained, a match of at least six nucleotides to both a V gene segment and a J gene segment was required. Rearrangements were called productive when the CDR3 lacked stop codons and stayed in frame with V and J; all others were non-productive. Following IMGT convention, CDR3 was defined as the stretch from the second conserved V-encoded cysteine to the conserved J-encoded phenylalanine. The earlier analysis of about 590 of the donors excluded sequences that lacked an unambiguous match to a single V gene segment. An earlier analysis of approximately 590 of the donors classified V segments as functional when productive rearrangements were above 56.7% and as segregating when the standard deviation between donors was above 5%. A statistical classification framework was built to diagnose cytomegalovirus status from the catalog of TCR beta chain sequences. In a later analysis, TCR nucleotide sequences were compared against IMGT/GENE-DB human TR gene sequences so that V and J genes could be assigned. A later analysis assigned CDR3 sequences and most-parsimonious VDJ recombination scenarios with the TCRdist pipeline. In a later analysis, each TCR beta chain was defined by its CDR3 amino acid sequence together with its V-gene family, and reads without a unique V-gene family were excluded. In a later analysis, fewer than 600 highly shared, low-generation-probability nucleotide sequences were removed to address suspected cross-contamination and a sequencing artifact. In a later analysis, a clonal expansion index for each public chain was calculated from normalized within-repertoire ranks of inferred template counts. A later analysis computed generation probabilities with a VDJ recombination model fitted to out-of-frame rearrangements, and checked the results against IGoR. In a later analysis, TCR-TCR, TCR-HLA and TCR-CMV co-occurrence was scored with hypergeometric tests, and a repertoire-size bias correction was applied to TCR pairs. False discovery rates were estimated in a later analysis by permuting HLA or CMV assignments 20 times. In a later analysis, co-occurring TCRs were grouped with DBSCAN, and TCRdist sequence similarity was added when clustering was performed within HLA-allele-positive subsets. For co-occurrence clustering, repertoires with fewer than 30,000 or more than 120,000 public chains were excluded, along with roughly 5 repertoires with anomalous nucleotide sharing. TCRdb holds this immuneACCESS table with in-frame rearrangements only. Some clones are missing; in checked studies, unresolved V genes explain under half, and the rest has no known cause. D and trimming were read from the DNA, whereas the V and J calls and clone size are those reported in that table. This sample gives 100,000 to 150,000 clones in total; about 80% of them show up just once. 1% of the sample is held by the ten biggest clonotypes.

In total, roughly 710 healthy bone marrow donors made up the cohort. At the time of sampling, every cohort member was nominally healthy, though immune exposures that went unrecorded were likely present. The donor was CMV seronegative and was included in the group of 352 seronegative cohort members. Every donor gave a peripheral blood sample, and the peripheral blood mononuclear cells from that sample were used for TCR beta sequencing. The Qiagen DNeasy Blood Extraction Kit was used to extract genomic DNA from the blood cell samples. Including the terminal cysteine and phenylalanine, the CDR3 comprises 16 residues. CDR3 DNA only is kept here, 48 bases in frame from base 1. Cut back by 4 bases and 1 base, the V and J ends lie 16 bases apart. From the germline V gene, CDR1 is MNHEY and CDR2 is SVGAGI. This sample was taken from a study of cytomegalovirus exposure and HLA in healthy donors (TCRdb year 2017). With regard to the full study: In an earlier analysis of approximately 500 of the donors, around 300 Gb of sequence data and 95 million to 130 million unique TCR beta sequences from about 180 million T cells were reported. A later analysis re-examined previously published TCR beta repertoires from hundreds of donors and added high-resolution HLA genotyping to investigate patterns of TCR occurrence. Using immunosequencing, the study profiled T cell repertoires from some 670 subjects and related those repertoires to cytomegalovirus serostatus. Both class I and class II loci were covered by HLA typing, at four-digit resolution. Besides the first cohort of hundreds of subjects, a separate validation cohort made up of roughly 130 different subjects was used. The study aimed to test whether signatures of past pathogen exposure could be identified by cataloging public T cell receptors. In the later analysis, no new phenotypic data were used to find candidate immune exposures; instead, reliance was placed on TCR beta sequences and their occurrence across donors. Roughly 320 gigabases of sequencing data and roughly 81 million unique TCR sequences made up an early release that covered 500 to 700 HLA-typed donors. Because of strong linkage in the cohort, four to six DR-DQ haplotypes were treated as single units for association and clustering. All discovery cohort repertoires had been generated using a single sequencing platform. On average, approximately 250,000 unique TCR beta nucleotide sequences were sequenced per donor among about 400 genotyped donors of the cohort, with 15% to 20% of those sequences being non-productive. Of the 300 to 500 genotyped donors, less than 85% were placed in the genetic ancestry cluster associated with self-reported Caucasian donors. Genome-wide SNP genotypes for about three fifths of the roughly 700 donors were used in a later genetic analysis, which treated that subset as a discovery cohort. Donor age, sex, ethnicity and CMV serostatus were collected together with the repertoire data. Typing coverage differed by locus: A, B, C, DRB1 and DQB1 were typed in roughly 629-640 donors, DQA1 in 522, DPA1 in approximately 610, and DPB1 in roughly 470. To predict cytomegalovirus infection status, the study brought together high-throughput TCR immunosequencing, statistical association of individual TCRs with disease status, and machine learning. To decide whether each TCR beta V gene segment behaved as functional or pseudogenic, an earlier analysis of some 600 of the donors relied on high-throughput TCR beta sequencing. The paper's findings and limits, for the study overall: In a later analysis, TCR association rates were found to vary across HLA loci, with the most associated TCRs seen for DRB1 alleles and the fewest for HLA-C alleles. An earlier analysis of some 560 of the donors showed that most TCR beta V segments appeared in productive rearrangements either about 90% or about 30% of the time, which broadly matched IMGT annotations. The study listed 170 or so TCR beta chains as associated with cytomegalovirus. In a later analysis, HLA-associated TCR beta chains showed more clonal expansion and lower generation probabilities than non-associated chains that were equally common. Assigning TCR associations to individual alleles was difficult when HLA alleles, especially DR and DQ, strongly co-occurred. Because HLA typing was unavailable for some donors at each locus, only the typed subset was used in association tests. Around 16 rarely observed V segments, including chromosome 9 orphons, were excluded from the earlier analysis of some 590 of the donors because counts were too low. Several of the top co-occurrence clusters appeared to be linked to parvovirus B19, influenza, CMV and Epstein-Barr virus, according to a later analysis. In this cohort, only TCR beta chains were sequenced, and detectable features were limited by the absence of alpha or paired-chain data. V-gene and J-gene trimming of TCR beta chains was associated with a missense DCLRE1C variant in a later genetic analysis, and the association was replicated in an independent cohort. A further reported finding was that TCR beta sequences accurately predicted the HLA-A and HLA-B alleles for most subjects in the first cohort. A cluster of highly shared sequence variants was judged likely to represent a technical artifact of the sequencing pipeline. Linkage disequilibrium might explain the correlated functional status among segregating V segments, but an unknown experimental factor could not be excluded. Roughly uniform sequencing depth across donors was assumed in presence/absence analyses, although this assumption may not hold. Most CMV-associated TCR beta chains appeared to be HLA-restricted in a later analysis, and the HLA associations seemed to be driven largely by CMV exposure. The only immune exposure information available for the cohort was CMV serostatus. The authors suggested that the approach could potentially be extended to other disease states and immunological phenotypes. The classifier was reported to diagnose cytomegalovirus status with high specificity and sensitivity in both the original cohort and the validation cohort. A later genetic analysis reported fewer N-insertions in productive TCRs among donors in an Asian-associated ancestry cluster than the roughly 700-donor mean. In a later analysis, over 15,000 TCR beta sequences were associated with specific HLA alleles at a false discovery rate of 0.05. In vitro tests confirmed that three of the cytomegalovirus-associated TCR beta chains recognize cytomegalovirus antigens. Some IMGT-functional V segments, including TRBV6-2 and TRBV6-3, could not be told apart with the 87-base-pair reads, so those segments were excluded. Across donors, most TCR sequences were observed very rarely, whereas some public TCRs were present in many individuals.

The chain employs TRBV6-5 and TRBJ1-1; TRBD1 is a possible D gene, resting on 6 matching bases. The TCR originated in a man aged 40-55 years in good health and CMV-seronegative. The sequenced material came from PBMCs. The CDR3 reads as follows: CASSLSTDRPNTEAFF. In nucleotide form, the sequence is TGTGCCAGCAGTTTATCCACCGACAGGCCGAACACTGAAGCTTTCTTT.